The subject of this entry is one TCR beta chain. Stated time point: patch test 2, 6 weeks after DPC sensitization. Described treatment: therapeutic diphenylcyclopropenone sensitization with weekly scalp DPC. The sample comes from a study of human T cells and chemical hapten exposure. MiXCR, applied by TCRdb to the RACE reads, yields one record per CDR3 protein. Seen here are 65,000 to 90,000 distinct CDR3 sequences, 6.6% observed once, and the top ten hold about 1.5%. V lost 9 bases, J lost 1 base, and 11 bases stayed unmatched. This CDR3 has 16 residues. Germline CDR1 is MNHEY and CDR2 is SVGAGI. The chain is built from TRBV6-5 and TRBJ1-1, with 10 positions matching TRBD1. This receptor was taken from a woman in her thirties with alopecia areata. Some clones in this sample may be carry-over from other donors' samples. The input for sequencing was whole blood, taken in connection with sensitization to the hapten diphenylcyclopropenone (DPC). This CDR3 reads CASAPGQGWGNTEAFF. CDR3 nucleotide sequence: TGTGCCAGTGCACCGGGACAGGGGTGGGGGAACACTGAAGCTTTCTTT.